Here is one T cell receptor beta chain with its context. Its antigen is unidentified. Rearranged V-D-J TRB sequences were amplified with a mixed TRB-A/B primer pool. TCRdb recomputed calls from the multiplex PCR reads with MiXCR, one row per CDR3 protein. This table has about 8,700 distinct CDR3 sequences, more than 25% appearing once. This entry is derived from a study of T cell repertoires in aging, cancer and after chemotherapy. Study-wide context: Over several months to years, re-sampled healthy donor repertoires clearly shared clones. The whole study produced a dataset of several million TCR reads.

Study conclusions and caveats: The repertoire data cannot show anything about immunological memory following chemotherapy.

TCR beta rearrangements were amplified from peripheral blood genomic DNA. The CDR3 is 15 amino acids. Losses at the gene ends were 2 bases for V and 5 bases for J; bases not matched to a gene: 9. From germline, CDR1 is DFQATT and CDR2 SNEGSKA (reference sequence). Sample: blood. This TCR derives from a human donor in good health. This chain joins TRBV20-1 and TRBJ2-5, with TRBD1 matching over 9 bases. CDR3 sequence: CSARPPTGGRETQYF. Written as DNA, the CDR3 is TGCAGTGCTAGACCCCCAACAGGGGGCCGGGAGACCCAGTACTTC.